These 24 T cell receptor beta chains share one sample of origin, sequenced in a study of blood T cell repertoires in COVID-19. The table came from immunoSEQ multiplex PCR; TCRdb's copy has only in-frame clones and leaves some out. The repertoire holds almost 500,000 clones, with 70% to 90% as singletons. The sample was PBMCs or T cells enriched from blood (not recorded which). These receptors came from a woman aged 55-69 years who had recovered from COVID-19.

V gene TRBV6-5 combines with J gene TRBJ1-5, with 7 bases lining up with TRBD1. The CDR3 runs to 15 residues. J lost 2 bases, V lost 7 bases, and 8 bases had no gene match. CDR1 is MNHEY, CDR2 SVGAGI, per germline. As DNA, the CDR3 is TGTGCCAGCAAACAGGGGTCTGCTGGCAATCAGCCCCAGCATTTT. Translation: CASKQGSAGNQPQHF.

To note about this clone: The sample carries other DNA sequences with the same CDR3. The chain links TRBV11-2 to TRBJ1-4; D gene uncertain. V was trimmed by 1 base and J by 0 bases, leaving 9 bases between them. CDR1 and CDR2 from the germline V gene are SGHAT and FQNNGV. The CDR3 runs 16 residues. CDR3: CASSLGGLSTNEKLFF. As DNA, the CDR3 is TGTGCCAGCAGCTTAGGCGGACTGTCAACTAATGAAAAACTGTTTTTT.

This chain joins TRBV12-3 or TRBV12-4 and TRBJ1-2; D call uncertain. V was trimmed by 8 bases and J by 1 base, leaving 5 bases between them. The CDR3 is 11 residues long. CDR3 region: CASGFNYGYTF. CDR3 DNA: TGTGCCAGCGGCTTTAACTATGGCTACACCTTC.

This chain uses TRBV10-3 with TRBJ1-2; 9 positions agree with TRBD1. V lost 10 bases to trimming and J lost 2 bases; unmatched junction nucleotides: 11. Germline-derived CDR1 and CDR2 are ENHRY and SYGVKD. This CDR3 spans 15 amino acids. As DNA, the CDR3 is TGTGCCAGCTACGGGACAGGGACACTAAACTATGGCTACACCTTC. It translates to CASYGTGTLNYGYTF.

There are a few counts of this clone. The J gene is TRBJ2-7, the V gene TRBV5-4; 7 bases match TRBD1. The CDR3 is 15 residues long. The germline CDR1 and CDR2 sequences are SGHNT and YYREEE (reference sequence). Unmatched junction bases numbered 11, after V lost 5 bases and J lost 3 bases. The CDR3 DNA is TGTGCCAGCAGGGGGAAAGGGGGCAGGATCTACGAGCAGTACGTC. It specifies CASRGKGGRIYEQYV.

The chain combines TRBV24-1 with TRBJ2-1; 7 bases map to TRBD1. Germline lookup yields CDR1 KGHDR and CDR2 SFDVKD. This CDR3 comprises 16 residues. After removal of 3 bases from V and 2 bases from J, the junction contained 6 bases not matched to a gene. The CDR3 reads CATSDRTGVPYNEQFF. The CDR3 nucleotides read TGTGCCACCAGTGATCGCACAGGGGTCCCCTACAATGAGCAGTTCTTC.

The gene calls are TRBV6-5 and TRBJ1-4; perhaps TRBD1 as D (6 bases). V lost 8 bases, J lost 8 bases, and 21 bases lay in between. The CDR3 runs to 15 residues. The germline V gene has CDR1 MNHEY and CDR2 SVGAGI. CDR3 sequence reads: CASSNRQDFGEKLFF. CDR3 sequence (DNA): TGTGCCAGCTCCAACCGACAGGATTTCGGAGAAAAACTGTTTTTT.

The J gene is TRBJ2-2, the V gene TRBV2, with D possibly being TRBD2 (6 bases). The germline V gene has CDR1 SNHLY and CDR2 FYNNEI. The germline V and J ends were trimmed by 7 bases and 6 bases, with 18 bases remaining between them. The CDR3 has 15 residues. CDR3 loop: CASKAAGYLAGELFF. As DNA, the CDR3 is TGTGCCAGCAAGGCCGCGGGGTACCTCGCCGGGGAGCTGTTTTTT.

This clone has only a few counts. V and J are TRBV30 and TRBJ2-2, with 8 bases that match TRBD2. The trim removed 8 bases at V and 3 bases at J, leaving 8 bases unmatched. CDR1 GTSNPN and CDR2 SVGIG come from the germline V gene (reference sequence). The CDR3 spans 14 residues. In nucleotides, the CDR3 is TGTGCCAGCTCGGGGGGGCCGCACACCGGGGAGCTGTTTTTT. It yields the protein CASSGGPHTGELFF.

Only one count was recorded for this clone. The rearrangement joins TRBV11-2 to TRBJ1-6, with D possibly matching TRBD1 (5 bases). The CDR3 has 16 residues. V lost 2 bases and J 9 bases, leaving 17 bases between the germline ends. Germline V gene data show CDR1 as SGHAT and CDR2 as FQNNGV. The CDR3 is CASSLRLPGGGSPLHF. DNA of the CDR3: TGTGCCAGCAGCTTAAGGCTCCCCGGCGGGGGTTCACCCCTCCACTTT.

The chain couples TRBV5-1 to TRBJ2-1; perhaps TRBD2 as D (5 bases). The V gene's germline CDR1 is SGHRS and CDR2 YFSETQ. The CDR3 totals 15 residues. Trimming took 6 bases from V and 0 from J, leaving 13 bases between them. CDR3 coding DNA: TGCGCCAGCACCTGGGCGGGCAGCTCCTACAATGAGCAGTTCTTC. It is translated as CASTWAGSSYNEQFF. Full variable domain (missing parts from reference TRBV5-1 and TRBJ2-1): KAGVTQTPRYLIKTRGQQVTLSCSPISGHRSVSWYQQTPGQGLQFLFEYFSETQRNKGNFPGRFSGRQFSNSRSEMNVSTLELGDSALYLCASTWAGSSYNEQFFGPGTRLTVL.

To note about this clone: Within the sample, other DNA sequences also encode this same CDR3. DNA for the CDR3: TGTGCCACCAGTGATCCCAGGGGCGGCAATCAGCCCCAGCATTTT. Amino acid sequence: CATSDPRGGNQPQHF. The genes are TRBV24-1 and TRBJ1-5; possibly TRBD1 for D (6 bases). Germline values: CDR1 KGHDR, CDR2 SFDVKD. The CDR3 extends over 15 amino acids. The V end was cut by 3 bases, the J end by 2 bases, with 10 bases between.

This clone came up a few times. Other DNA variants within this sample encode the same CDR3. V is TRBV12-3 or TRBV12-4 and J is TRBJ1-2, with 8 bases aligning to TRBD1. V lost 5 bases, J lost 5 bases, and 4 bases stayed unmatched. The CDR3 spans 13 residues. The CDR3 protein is CASSPTGGYGYTF. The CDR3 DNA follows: TGTGCCAGCAGTCCCACAGGGGGATATGGCTACACCTTC.

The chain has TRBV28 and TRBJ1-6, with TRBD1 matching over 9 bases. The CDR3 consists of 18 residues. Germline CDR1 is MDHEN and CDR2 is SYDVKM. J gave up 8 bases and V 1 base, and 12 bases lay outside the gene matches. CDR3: CASSLFGKTGGYDSPLHF. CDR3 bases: TGTGCCAGCAGTTTATTTGGGAAAACAGGGGGCTACGATTCACCCCTCCACTTT.

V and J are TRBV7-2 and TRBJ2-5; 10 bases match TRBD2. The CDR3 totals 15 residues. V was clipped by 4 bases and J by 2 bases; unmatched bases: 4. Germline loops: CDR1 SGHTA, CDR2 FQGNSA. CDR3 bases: TGTGCCAGCAGCTCACGAGCGGGGGGGCAAGAGACCCAGTACTTC. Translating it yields CASSSRAGGQETQYF.

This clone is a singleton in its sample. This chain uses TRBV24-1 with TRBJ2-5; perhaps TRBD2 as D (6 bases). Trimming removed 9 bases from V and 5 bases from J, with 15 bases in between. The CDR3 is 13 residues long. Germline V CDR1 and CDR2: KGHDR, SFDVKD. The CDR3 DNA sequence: TGTGCCACCCGTGGGTTGGAGGGGGAGACCCAGTACTTC. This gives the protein CATRGLEGETQYF.

CDR3 region: CASSQTWGRRGRNNQPQHF. CDR3 DNA sequence: TGCGCCAGCAGCCAGACCTGGGGGCGAAGAGGACGCAACAATCAGCCCCAGCATTTT. The V gene is TRBV4-1, the J gene TRBJ1-5, with D tentatively TRBD1 (6 bases). V was trimmed by 3 bases and J by 3 bases, leaving 24 bases between them. Germline-derived CDR1 and CDR2 are MGHRA and YSYEKL. The CDR3 is 19 residues long.

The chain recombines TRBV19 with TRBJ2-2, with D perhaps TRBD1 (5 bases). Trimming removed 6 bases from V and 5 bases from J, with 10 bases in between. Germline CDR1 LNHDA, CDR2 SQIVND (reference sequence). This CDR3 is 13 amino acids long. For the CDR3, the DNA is TGTGCCAGTAGCTTTCAGGGTACCGGGGAGCTGTTTTTT. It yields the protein CASSFQGTGELFF.

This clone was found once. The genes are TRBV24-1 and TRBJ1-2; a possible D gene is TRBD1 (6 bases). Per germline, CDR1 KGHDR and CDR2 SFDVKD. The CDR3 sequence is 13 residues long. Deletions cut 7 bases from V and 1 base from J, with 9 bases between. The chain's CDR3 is CATRPDSNYGYTF. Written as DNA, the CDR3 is TGTGCCACCAGACCGGACAGTAACTATGGCTACACCTTC.

In nucleotides, the CDR3 is TGTGCCAGCAGTGAACGCGGCCTAGCGGGCCTCCTGGAGACCCAGTACTTC. This sequence encodes CASSERGLAGLLETQYF. The chain recombines TRBV25-1 with TRBJ2-5; 8 bases are a match to TRBD2. The CDR3 length is 17 residues. V shed 2 bases, J shed 5 bases, and the junction held 13 bases outside the gene matches. CDR1 and CDR2 (germline): MGHDK, SYGVNS.

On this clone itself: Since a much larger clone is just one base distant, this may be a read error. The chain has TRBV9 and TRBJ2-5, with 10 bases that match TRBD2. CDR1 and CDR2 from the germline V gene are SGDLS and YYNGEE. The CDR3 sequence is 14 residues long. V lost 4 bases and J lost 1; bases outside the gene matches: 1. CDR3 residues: CASSLAGGQETQYF. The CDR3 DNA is TGTGCCAGCAGCTTAGCGGGGGGCCAAGAGACCCAGTACTTC.

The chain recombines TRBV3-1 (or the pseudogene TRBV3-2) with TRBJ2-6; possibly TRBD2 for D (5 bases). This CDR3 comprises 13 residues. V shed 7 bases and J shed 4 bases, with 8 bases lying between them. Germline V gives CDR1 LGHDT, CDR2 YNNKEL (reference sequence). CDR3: CASTRRGANVLTF. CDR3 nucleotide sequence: TGTGCCAGCACCCGGAGGGGGGCCAACGTCCTGACTTTC.

CDR3 DNA sequence: TGTGCCAGCAGACGCGGGGGACACCCGTACGTC. Its protein product is CASRRGGHPYV. V gene TRBV6-5 combines with J gene TRBJ2-7, with a weak D call TRBD2 (7 bases). Germline V gives CDR1 MNHEY, CDR2 SVGAGI. The V end lost 6 bases, the J end lost 12 bases, and 15 bases lay between the germline ends. This CDR3 comprises 11 residues.

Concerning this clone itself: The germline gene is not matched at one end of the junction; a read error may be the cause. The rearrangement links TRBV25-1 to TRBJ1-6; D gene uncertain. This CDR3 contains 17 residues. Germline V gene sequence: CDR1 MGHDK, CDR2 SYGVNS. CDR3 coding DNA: TGTGCCACCAGTGCGGTTGAGGACGGGGACTATAATTCACCCCTCCACTTT. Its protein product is CATSAVEDGDYNSPLHF.